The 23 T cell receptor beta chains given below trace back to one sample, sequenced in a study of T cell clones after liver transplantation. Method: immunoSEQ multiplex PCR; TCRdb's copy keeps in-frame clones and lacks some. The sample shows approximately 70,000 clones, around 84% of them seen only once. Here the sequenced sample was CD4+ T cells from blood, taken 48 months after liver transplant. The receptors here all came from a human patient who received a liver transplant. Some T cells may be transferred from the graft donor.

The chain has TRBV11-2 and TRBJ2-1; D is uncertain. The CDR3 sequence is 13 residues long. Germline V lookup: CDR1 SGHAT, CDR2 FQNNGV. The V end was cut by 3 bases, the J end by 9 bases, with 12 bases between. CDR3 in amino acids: CASSLDVVGEQFF. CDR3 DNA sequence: TGTGCCAGCAGCTTGGATGTGGTGGGTGAGCAGTTCTTC.

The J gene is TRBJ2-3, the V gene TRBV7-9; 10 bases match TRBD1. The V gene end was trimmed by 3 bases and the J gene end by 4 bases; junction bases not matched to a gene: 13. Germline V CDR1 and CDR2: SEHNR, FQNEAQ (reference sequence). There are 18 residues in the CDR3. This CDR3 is CASSLGDRGLIGADTQYF. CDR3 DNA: TGTGCCAGCAGCTTGGGGGACAGGGGACTCATTGGCGCAGATACGCAGTATTTT.

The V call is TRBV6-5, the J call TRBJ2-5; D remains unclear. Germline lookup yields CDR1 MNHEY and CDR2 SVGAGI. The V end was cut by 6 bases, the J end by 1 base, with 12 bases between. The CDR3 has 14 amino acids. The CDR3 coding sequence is TGTGCCAGCAGGGCCCCCGGGTTCCAAGAGACCCAGTACTTC. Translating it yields CASRAPGFQETQYF.

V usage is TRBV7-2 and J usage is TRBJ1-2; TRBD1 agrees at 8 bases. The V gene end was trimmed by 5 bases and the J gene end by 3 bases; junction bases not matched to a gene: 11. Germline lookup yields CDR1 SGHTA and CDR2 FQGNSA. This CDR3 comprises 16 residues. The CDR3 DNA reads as TGTGCCAGCAGCCACCGACGTCGGGACAGGTACTATGGCTACACCTTC. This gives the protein CASSHRRRDRYYGYTF.

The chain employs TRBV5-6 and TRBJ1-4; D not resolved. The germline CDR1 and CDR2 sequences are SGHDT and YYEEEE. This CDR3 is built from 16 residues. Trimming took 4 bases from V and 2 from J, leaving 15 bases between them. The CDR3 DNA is TGTGCCAGCAGCCCTCGAGGGAAGGTCACTAATGAAAAACTGTTTTTT. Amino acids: CASSPRGKVTNEKLFF.

CDR3 sequence: CASSLDRLPGQFQFF. The CDR3 region has the DNA TGTGCCAGCAGCTTGGATAGACTCCCGGGACAGTTTCAGTTCTTC. The V gene is TRBV5-4, the J gene TRBJ2-1, with 7 positions matching TRBD1. After removal of 0 bases from V and 13 bases from J, the junction contained 13 bases not matched to a gene. The CDR3 covers 15 residues. Germline assignment: CDR1 SGHNT and CDR2 YYREEE (reference sequence). The full variable domain, rest sourced from reference TRBV5-4 and TRBJ2-1, is ETGVTQSPTHLIKTRGQQVTLRCSSQSGHNTVSWYQQALGQGPQFIFQYYREEENGRGNFPPRFSGLQFPNYSSELNVNALELDDSALYLCASSLDRLPGQFQFFGPGTRLTVL.

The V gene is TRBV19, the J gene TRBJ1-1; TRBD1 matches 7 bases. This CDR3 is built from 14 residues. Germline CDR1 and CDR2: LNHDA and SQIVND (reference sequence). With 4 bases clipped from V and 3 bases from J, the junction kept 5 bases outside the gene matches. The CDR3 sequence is CASSTDGTDTEAFF. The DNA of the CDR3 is TGTGCCAGTAGTACCGACGGGACAGACACTGAAGCTTTCTTT.

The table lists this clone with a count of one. In DNA form, the CDR3 reads TGTGCCAGCAGTTTACCCCAGACTAATGAAAAACTGTTTTTT. It specifies CASSLPQTNEKLFF. The V call is TRBV28, the J call TRBJ1-4; D remains unclear. The CDR3 is 14 residues long. Germline V gene lookup returns CDR1 MDHEN and CDR2 SYDVKM. V lost 2 bases, J lost 2 bases, and 6 bases lay in between. Together with reference TRBV28 and TRBJ1-4, the CDR3 gives the full variable domain: DVKVTQSSRYLVKRTGEKVFLECVQDMDHENMFWYRQDPGLGLRLIYFSYDVKMKEKGDIPEGYSVSREKKERFSLILESASTNQTSMYLCASSLPQTNEKLFFGSGTQLSVL.

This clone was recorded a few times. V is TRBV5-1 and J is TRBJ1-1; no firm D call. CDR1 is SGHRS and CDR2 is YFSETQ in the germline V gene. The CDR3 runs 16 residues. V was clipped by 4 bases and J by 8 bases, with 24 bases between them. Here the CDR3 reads CASSPTGAASRGEAFF. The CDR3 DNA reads TGCGCCAGCAGCCCCACGGGTGCAGCCTCAAGAGGGGAAGCTTTCTTT.

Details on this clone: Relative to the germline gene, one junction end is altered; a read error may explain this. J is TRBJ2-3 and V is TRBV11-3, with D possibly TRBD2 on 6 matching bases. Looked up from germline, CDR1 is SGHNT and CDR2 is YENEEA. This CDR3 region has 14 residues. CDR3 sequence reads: CASSLGVGLSAAGF. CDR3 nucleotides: TGTGCCAGCAGCTTAGGCGTGGGACTGTCGGCCGCGGGTTTT. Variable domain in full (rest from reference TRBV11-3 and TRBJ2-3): EAGVVQSPRYKIIEKKQPVAFWCNPISGHNTLYWYLQNLGQGPELLIRYENEEAVDDSQLPKDRFSAERLKGVDSTLKIQPAELGDSAVYLCASSLGVGLSAAGFGPGTRLTVL.

CDR3 residues: CASSPTGVGYTF. The DNA of the CDR3 is TGTGCCAGCAGCCCTACAGGGGTTGGCTACACCTTC. The chain couples TRBV7-2 to TRBJ1-2; 7 nucleotides line up with TRBD1. The length of the CDR3 is 12 residues. Germline trimming cut 5 bases from V and 7 bases from J; bases unmatched to any gene: 4. Germline V gene sequence: CDR1 SGHTA, CDR2 FQGNSA.

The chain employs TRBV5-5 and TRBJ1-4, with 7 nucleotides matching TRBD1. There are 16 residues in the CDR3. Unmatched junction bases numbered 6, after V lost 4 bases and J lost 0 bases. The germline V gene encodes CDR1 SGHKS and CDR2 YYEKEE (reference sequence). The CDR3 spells CASSPTGTATNEKLFF. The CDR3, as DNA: TGTGCCAGCAGCCCAACAGGGACAGCAACTAATGAAAAACTGTTTTTT.

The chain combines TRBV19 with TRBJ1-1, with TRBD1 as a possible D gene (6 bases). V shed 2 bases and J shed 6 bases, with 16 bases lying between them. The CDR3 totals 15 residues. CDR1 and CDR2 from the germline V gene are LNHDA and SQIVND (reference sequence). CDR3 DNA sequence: TGTGCCAGTAGTATACAAGGGACCGGGGGCCCTGAAGCTTTCTTT. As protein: CASSIQGTGGPEAFF.

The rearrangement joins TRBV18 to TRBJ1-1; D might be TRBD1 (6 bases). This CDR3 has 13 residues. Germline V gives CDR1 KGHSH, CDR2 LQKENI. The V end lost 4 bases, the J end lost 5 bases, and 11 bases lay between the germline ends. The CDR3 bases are TGTGCCAGCTCACTCACAGGGCTGACTGAAGCTTTCTTT. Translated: CASSLTGLTEAFF.

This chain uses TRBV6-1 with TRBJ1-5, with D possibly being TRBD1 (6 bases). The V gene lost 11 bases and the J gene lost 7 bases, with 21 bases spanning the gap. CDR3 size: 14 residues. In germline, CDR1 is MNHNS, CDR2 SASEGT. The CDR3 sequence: CASTQRGAGQPQHF. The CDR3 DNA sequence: TGTGCCTCTACACAGCGGGGGGCAGGGCAGCCCCAGCATTTT.

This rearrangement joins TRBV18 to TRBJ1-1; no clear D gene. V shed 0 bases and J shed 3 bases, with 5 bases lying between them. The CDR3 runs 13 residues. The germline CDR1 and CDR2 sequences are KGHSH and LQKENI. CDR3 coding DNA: TGTGCCAGCTCACCACCTTCAGACACTGAAGCTTTCTTT. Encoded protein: CASSPPSDTEAFF.

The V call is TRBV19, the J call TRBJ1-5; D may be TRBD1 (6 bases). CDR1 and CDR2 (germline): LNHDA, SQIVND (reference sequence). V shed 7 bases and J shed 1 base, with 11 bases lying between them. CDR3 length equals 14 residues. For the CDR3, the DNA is TGTGCCAGTAAATGGAGGGGGAGCAATCAGCCCCAGCATTTT. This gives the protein CASKWRGSNQPQHF.

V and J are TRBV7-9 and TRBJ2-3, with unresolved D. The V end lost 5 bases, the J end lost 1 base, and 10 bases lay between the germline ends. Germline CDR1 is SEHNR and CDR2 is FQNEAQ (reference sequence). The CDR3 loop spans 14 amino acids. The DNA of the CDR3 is TGTGCCAGCAGCCGCTCCCTCGGCACAGATACGCAGTATTTT. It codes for CASSRSLGTDTQYF.

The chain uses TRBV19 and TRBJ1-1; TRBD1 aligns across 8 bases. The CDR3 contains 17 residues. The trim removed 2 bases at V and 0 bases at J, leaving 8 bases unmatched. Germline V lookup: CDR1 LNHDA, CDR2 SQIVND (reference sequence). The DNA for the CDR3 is TGTGCCAGTAGTATATTAGTGGGACAGGCCGTGAACACTGAAGCTTTCTTT. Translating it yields CASSILVGQAVNTEAFF. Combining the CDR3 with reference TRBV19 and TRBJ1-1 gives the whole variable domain DGGITQSPKYLFRKEGQNVTLSCEQNLNHDAMYWYRQDPGQGLRLIYYSQIVNDFQKGDIAEGYSVSREKKESFPLTVTSAQKNPTAFYLCASSILVGQAVNTEAFFGQGTRLTVV.

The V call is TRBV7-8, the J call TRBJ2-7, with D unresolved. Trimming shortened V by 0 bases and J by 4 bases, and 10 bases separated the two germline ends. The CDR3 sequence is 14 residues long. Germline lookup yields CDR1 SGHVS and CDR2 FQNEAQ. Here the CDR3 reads CASSLASRSYEQYF. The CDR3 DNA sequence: TGTGCCAGCAGCTTAGCTTCCAGGTCGTACGAGCAGTACTTC. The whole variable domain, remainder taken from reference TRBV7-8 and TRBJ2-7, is GAGVSQSPRYKVAKRGQDVALRCDPISGHVSLFWYQQALGQGPEFLTYFQNEAQLDKSGLPSDRFFAERPEGSVSTLKIQRTQQEDSAVYLCASSLASRSYEQYFGPGTRLTVT.

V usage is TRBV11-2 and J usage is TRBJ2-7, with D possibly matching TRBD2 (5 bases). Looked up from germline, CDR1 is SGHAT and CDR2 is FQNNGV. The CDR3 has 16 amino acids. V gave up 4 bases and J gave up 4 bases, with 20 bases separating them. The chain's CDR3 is CASSSPEFASRYEQYF. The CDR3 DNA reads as TGTGCCAGCAGCTCCCCGGAGTTCGCTAGCAGGTACGAGCAGTACTTC.

CDR3 nucleotides: TGTGCCAGCAGCTTAGTCCTGGGGGCCCTCTTCGAGCAGTACTTC. It encodes CASSLVLGALFEQYF. This chain uses TRBV7-9 with TRBJ2-7; the D gene is possibly TRBD1 (6 bases). Trimming removed 1 base at V and 6 bases at J, with 16 bases between. This CDR3 has 15 amino acids. Germline V gives CDR1 SEHNR, CDR2 FQNEAQ (reference sequence).

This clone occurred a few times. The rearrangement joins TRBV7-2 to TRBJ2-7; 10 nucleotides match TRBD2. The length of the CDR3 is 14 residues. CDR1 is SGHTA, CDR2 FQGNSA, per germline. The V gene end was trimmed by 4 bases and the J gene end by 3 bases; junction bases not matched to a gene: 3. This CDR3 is CASSSQRGGYEQYF. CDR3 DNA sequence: TGTGCCAGCAGCTCCCAGCGGGGGGGCTACGAGCAGTACTTC.